Below, 14 T cell receptor beta chains from the same sample are listed, as sequenced in a study of T-cell reconstitution after alpha-beta-depleted transplantation in children. Unique molecular identifiers were incorporated during preparation of the TCRbeta library. One entry per CDR3 protein results from TCRdb running MiXCR on the PCR reads. Altogether some 300,000 distinct CDR3 sequences are present, 9% to 12% being singletons, with the ten largest covering approximately 2.3%. Source: PBMCs from the stem cell graft donor, taken from the stem cell graft. Receptors were obtained from a human donor who donated a stem cell graft to a child with acute lymphoblastic leukemia.

This clonotype was seen repeatedly, ten times or more. This chain's CDR3 is CASSLQGADTGELFF. The CDR3 DNA follows: TGTGCCAGCAGCCTACAGGGGGCGGACACCGGGGAGCTGTTTTTT. This rearrangement joins TRBV7-3 to TRBJ2-2, with 9 bases fitting TRBD1. Germline CDR1 and CDR2: SGHTA and FQGTGA. This CDR3 has 15 amino acids. After removal of 5 bases from V and 3 bases from J, the junction contained 4 bases not matched to a gene.

The CDR3, as DNA: TGCGCCAGCAGTCAGCGGGAAGGGGCAGATACGCAGTATTTT. Translating gives CASSQREGADTQYF. The chain combines TRBV5-1 with TRBJ2-3, with 7 bases aligning to TRBD2. Trimming took 5 bases from V and 4 from J; bases not matched to a gene: 7. This CDR3 region has 14 residues. The germline gives CDR1 SGHRS, CDR2 YFSETQ.

The gene calls are TRBV5-1 and TRBJ2-1; 11 bases map to TRBD2. The CDR3 is 18 residues long. With 0 bases clipped from V and 5 bases from J, the junction kept 10 bases outside the gene matches. From germline, CDR1 is SGHRS and CDR2 YFSETQ. The CDR3 reads CASSLVPLRLAGNNEQFF. The DNA of the CDR3 is TGCGCCAGCAGCTTGGTTCCTTTACGACTAGCGGGGAACAATGAGCAGTTCTTC.

Here the CDR3 reads CASKLDGSSYEQYF. CDR3 nucleotide sequence: TGTGCCAGCAAGCTGGACGGATCCTCCTACGAGCAGTACTTC. The V gene is TRBV6-1, the J gene TRBJ2-7; no reliable D call. Germline V gene lookup returns CDR1 MNHNS and CDR2 SASEGT. V lost 7 bases and J lost 0, with 13 bases in between. The CDR3 has 14 amino acids.

The chain employs TRBV7-2 and TRBJ2-4, with D unclear. Trimming pared 6 bases from V and 0 bases from J, leaving 6 bases between. CDR3 length: 13 amino acids. Germline-derived CDR1 and CDR2 are SGHTA and FQGNSA. CDR3 DNA: TGTGCCAGCAGGAAGCTAGCCAAAAACATTCAGTACTTC. Its translation is CASRKLAKNIQYF. Full variable domain (rest looked up from reference TRBV7-2 and TRBJ2-4): GAGVSQSPSNKVTEKGKDVELRCDPISGHTALYWYRQSLGQGLEFLIYFQGNSAPDKSGLPSDRFSAERTGGSVSTLTIQRTQQEDSAVYLCASRKLAKNIQYFGAGTRLSVL.

This clonotype occurred many times. This chain links TRBV6-2 or TRBV6-3 with TRBJ1-2; D not resolved. The germline CDR1 and CDR2 sequences are MNHEY and SVGEGT. This CDR3 spans 10 amino acids. With 6 bases removed from V and 8 bases from J, the gap between germline ends came to 7 bases. This chain's CDR3 is CASSGFGYTF. The CDR3 nucleotides are TGTGCCAGCAGCGGGTTCGGCTACACCTTC.

V usage is TRBV10-3 and J usage is TRBJ2-7, with a possible D match to TRBD2 (6 bases). The CDR3 has 12 residues. The germline V and J ends were trimmed by 7 bases and 3 bases, with 10 bases remaining between them. Germline CDR1 is ENHRY and CDR2 is SYGVKD. CDR3 in DNA: TGTGCCATCACGAATAGCGGCTACGAGCAGTACTTC. Protein: CAITNSGYEQYF.

This clonotype was picked up a small number of times. CDR3 in DNA: TGTGCCAGCAGCCGCTCCCTAGATACGCAGTATTTT. It encodes CASSRSLDTQYF. The rearrangement links TRBV7-2 to TRBJ2-3, with D unresolved. Trimming stripped 5 bases from V and 5 bases from J, with 8 bases between. Germline V gives CDR1 SGHTA, CDR2 FQGNSA. The CDR3 spans 12 residues.

The chain has TRBV24-1 and TRBJ2-1; TRBD2 is a possible D gene (5 bases). This CDR3 contains 13 residues. V was pared by 1 base and J by 7 bases, with 7 bases between. Germline CDR1 and CDR2: KGHDR and SFDVKD. The CDR3: CATSDFGVNEQFF. For the CDR3, the DNA is TGTGCCACCAGTGATTTCGGGGTAAATGAGCAGTTCTTC.

This clonotype was counted only a few times. The chain has TRBV12-3 or TRBV12-4 and TRBJ1-2; TRBD1 matches at 7 bases. V gave up 5 bases and J gave up 2 bases; unmatched junction bases: 5. The CDR3 loop spans 14 amino acids. The CDR3 region is CASSKGAWNYGYTF. The CDR3 DNA reads as TGTGCCAGCAGTAAGGGGGCATGGAACTATGGCTACACCTTC.

The chain is built from TRBV28 and TRBJ2-1; 10 nucleotides match TRBD2. V lost 11 bases, J lost 5 bases, and 12 bases stayed unmatched. The CDR3 totals 15 residues. Germline assignment: CDR1 MDHEN and CDR2 SYDVKM. CDR3 loop: CACCLSGRRDNEQFF. The CDR3 bases are TGTGCCTGCTGCCTTAGCGGGAGGAGGGACAATGAGCAGTTCTTC.

Only a few counts were recorded for this clonotype. The chain combines TRBV5-1 with TRBJ2-7; D might be TRBD1 or TRBD2, each matching 5 bases. This CDR3 contains 16 residues. CDR1 SGHRS and CDR2 YFSETQ come from the germline V gene. Trimming cost V 4 bases and J 2 bases, with 19 bases left between them. CDR3 bases: TGCGCCAGCAGCGAATACTACGGGACGGGCACCTACGAGCAGTACTTC. Protein sequence: CASSEYYGTGTYEQYF.

V gene TRBV19 combines with J gene TRBJ2-5, with a tentative D call TRBD1 (5 bases). Germline-derived CDR1 and CDR2 are LNHDA and SQIVND (reference sequence). This CDR3 comprises 13 residues. Trimming cost V 3 bases and J 2 bases, with 7 bases left between them. The CDR3 DNA reads TGTGCCAGTAGTATGGGGCCTCAAGAGACCCAGTACTTC. It translates to CASSMGPQETQYF. Filled out from reference TRBV19 and TRBJ2-5, the complete variable domain reads DGGITQSPKYLFRKEGQNVTLSCEQNLNHDAMYWYRQDPGQGLRLIYYSQIVNDFQKGDIAEGYSVSREKKESFPLTVTSAQKNPTAFYLCASSMGPQETQYFGPGTRLLVL.

The chain employs TRBV5-4 and TRBJ2-7, with 7 bases identical to TRBD1. From germline, CDR1 is SGHNT and CDR2 YYREEE (reference sequence). The J segment lost 7 bases and the V segment lost 4 bases, leaving 11 bases of the junction unmatched. The CDR3 contains 14 residues. The DNA of the CDR3 is TGTGCCAGCAGCAAGGGACAGCCGGGGCGGGAGCAGTACTTC. Encoded protein: CASSKGQPGREQYF.